This is a list of T cell receptor beta chains from one sample in a study of shared clonotypes between healthy human individuals. The protocol was immunoSEQ multiplex PCR, while the TCRdb copy is restricted to in-frame clones and leaves out a portion. Of 230,000 or so clones listed, approximately 70% are singletons. Material: memory CD4+ T cells sorted from blood. These TCRs come from a man aged 30 to 45 in good health. Each CDR3 is given with its conserved first and last residue.

j_call v_call cdr3_aa
TRBJ2-7 TRBV2 CASNRDSIYEQYF
TRBJ2-5 TRBV6-1 CASNRGETQYF
TRBJ2-1 TRBV7-3 CASSRGTSGNEQFF
TRBJ2-1 TRBV7-7 CASSSAAGAPYNEQFF
TRBJ2-3 TRBV5-1 CASSLETADTQYF
TRBJ1-5 TRBV19 CASSLRGTNQPQHF
TRBJ2-7 TRBV7-3 CASSSTGPSYEQYF
TRBJ2-2 TRBV5-1 CASRGVQGPTGELFF
TRBJ2-5 TRBV6-5 CATVLLETQYF
TRBJ2-7 TRBV27 CASSPRTGPSYEQYF
TRBJ2-1 TRBV5-1 CASRPVAGQEQFF
TRBJ2-4 TRBV6-1 CASSLAKNIQYF
TRBJ2-5 TRBV7-9 CASSFYGRYGETQYF
TRBJ2-7 TRBV11-1 CASSYTAGGTYEQYF
TRBJ1-5 TRBV28 CASSLLGEGPLPQHF
TRBJ2-2 TRBV29-1 CSVGAGELFF
TRBJ1-1 TRBV7-9 CASSPRGGNTEAFF
TRBJ2-3 TRBV28 CASSPGITDTQYF
TRBJ2-2 TRBV28 CASSRGTGVTTGELFF
TRBJ2-7 TRBV7-8 CASSLGPTAYEQYF
TRBJ2-1 TRBV4-1 CASSQEGGLAVYNEQFF
TRBJ2-2 TRBV18 CASSPQSGTGELFF
TRBJ2-1 TRBV4-2 CASSQDITGEQFF
TRBJ2-3 TRBV27 CASSNVQPGLAGVEGSTDTQYF
TRBJ2-3 TRBV19 CASSTQRDNSGDTQYF
TRBJ2-7 TRBV28 CASSPTVAYEQYF
TRBJ2-5 TRBV7-2 CASSLMTGDQETQYF
TRBJ2-1 TRBV7-9 CASTLGLVGDRVNEQFF
TRBJ1-4 TRBV5-1 CASSAGTGDEKLFF
TRBJ2-7 TRBV2 CASSEYEQYF
TRBJ1-3 TRBV6-6 CASRLDRGNTIYF
TRBJ1-1 TRBV7-3 CASSFRHGNTEAFF
TRBJ2-5 TRBV5-1 CASSLVGGETQYF
TRBJ2-7 TRBV6-1 CASIKTGTGGSEQYF
TRBJ1-1 TRBV6-4 CASSWQWNTEAFF
TRBJ2-2 TRBV28 CASSLPEGALTGELFF
TRBJ1-2 TRBV5-1 CASSQMGQGDYGYTF
TRBJ1-5 TRBV18 CASSPPSETAHDKHSNQPQHF
TRBJ2-3 TRBV5-5 CASSLERRGSTDTQYF
TRBJ2-2 TRBV4-2 CASSFSDFTGELFF
TRBJ2-1 TRBV7-2 CASSPSRLHNEQFF
TRBJ1-1 TRBV10-3 CAISWTLDTEAFF
TRBJ2-7 TRBV5-1 CASSLDPGTYEQYF
TRBJ2-7 TRBV28 CASSLDGGSYEQYF
TRBJ1-2 TRBV30 CAWKIGNGYTF
TRBJ2-1 TRBV9 CASGGTAIYNEQFF
TRBJ1-3 TRBV6-1 CASSASVALGHSGNTIYF
TRBJ2-1 TRBV10-3 CAISESFTYNEQFF
TRBJ2-3 TRBV2 CASRVEGLTDTQYF